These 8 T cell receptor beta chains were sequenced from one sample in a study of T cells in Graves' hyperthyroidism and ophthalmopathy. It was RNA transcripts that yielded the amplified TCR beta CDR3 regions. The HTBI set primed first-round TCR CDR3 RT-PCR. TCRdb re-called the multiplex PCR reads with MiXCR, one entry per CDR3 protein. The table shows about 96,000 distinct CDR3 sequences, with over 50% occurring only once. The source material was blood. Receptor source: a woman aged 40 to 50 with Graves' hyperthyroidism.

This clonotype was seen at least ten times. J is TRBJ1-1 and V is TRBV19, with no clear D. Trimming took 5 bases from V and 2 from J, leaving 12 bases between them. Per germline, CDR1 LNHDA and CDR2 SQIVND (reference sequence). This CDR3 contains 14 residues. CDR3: CASSSLLLNTEAFF. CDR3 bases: TGTGCCAGTAGTTCCCTCCTCTTAAACACTGAAGCTTTCTTT.

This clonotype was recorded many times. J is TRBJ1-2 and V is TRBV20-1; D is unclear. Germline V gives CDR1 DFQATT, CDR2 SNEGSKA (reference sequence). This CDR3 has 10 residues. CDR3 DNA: TGCAGGGGCCGGCTCTATGGCTACACCTTC. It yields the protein CRGRLYGYTF.

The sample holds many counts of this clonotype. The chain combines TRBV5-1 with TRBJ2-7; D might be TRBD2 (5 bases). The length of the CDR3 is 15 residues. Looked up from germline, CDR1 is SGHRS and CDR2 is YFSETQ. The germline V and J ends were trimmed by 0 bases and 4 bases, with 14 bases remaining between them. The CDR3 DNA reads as TGCGCCAGCAGCTTGGGAGGACTTCACATGTACGAGCAGTACTTC. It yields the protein CASSLGGLHMYEQYF.

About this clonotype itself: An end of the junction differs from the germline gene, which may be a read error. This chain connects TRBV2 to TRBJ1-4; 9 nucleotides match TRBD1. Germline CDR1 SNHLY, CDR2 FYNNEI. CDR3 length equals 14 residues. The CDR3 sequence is CASSDGTGRKRLFF. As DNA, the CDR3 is TGTGCCAGCAGTGACGGGACAGGGAGGAAAAGACTGTTCTTT.

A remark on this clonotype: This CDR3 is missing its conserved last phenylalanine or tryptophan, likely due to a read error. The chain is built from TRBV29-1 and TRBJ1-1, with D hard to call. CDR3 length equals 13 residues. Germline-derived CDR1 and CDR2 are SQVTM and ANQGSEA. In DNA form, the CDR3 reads TGCAGCGTTAGGGCAGGATGGAACACTGGAGCTTTCTCT. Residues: CSVRAGWNTGAFS.

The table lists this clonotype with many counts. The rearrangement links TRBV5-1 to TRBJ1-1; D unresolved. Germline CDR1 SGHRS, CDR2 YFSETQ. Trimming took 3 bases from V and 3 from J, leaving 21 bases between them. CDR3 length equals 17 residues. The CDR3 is CASSWGGVGVRYTEAFF. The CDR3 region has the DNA TGCGCCAGCAGCTGGGGAGGAGTGGGCGTTAGGTACACTGAAGCTTTCTTT. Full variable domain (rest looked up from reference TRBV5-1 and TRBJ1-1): KAGVTQTPRYLIKTRGQQVTLSCSPISGHRSVSWYQQTPGQGLQFLFEYFSETQRNKGNFPGRFSGRQFSNSRSEMNVSTLELGDSALYLCASSWGGVGVRYTEAFFGQGTRLTVV.

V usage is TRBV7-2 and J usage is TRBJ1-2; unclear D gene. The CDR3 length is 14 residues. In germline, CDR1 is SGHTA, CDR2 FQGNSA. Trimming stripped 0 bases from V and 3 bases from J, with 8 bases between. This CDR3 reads CASSLAGKHYGYTF. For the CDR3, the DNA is TGTGCCAGCAGCTTAGCAGGGAAGCACTATGGCTACACCTTC. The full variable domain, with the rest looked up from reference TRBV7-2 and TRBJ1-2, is GAGVSQSPSNKVTEKGKDVELRCDPISGHTALYWYRQSLGQGLEFLIYFQGNSAPDKSGLPSDRFSAERTGGSVSTLTIQRTQQEDSAVYLCASSLAGKHYGYTFGSGTRLTVV.

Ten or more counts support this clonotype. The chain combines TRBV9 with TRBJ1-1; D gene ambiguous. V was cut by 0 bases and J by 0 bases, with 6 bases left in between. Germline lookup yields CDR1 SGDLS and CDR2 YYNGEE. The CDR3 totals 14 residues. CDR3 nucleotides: TGTGCCAGCAGCGTAGGAGGAGTGAACACTGAAGCTTTCTTT. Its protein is CASSVGGVNTEAFF.